This entry lists 31 T cell receptor beta chains sequenced from one sample in a study of blood T cell repertoires in COVID-19. Method: immunoSEQ multiplex PCR; TCRdb's copy keeps in-frame clones and lacks some. The table includes about 370,000 clones, roughly 90% detected once. Specimen: peripheral blood. The receptors originated from a woman aged 25 to 45 with COVID-19, enrolled during active disease.

Of note for this clone: This specimen includes other DNA sequences encoding the same CDR3. The chain combines TRBV27 with TRBJ2-7; 7 nucleotides agree with TRBD1. The V gene end was trimmed by 6 bases and the J gene end by 2 bases; junction bases not matched to a gene: 4. Per germline, CDR1 MNHEY and CDR2 SMNVEV (reference sequence). This CDR3 spans 13 amino acids. The CDR3 sequence is CASSFGQAYEQYF. Here the CDR3 DNA reads TGTGCCAGCAGCTTCGGACAGGCCTACGAGCAGTACTTC.

This clone has only a few counts. The rearrangement joins TRBV28 to TRBJ1-5; D might be TRBD1 (6 bases). V lost 7 bases and J lost 5, with 15 bases in between. Germline loops: CDR1 MDHEN, CDR2 SYDVKM. The CDR3 is 14 residues long. The CDR3 sequence: CASTSTGNYQPQHF. The CDR3 region has the DNA TGTGCCAGCACATCAACAGGGAATTATCAGCCCCAGCATTTT.

The chain couples TRBV19 to TRBJ1-4; D perhaps matches TRBD1 (5 bases). Trimming shortened V by 3 bases and J by 8 bases, and 13 bases separated the two germline ends. This CDR3 contains 14 residues. Germline values: CDR1 LNHDA, CDR2 SQIVND (reference sequence). This CDR3 reads CASSIYGAGEKLFF. The DNA of the CDR3 is TGTGCCAGTAGTATTTATGGGGCAGGGGAAAAACTGTTTTTT.

This chain connects TRBV24-1 to TRBJ2-3; 8 nucleotides match TRBD1. CDR3 length: 16 residues. V dropped 3 bases and J dropped 4; count of bases not matched to a gene: 8. The germline V gene has CDR1 KGHDR and CDR2 SFDVKD. The CDR3 bases are TGTGCCACCAGTGATACCGGGACAGGTCCTTCAGATACGCAGTATTTT. As protein: CATSDTGTGPSDTQYF.

The chain is built from TRBV19 and TRBJ1-5; unclear D gene. The CDR3 sequence is 16 residues long. Germline lookup yields CDR1 LNHDA and CDR2 SQIVND (reference sequence). V lost 2 bases and J lost 4, with 15 bases in between. The CDR3, as DNA: TGTGCCAGTAGTATACCCCTGGGGAGACGGAATCAGCCCCAGCATTTT. Its translation: CASSIPLGRRNQPQHF.

The V gene is TRBV28, the J gene TRBJ2-5; 8 bases line up with TRBD1. Losses at the gene ends were 6 bases for V and 4 bases for J; bases not matched to a gene: 7. There are 14 residues in the CDR3. CDR1 and CDR2 (germline): MDHEN, SYDVKM. CDR3 in amino acids: CASRHRGDGETQYF. DNA of the CDR3: TGTGCCAGCAGACACAGGGGGGATGGAGAGACCCAGTACTTC.

The J gene is TRBJ2-5, the V gene TRBV29-1, with 7 nucleotides matching TRBD1. The ends lost 2 bases at V and 0 bases at J; junction bases unmatched: 3. This CDR3 has 14 amino acids. Germline V gene data show CDR1 as SQVTM and CDR2 as ANQGSEA. The CDR3 protein is CSVEIDRDQETQYF. CDR3 coding DNA: TGCAGCGTTGAAATTGACAGGGACCAAGAGACCCAGTACTTC.

This chain connects TRBV4-3 to TRBJ1-2, with 8 positions matching TRBD1. CDR3 length equals 14 residues. Losses at the gene ends were 0 bases for V and 5 bases for J; bases not matched to a gene: 2. In germline, CDR1 is LGHNA, CDR2 YSLEER. This CDR3 is CASSQDWTGYGYTF. CDR3 coding DNA: TGCGCCAGCAGCCAAGATTGGACAGGGTATGGCTACACCTTC.

The chain is built from TRBV18 and TRBJ1-3, with 11 bases matching TRBD1. The J segment lost 7 bases and the V segment lost 3 bases, leaving 5 bases of the junction unmatched. Germline V gene sequence: CDR1 KGHSH, CDR2 LQKENI. The CDR3 length is 15 residues. Here the CDR3 DNA reads TGTGCCAGCTCACCGATCGGGACAGGGGGGAACACCATATATTTT. Translating gives CASSPIGTGGNTIYF.

This clone was counted a single time. The rearrangement links TRBV19 to TRBJ1-5; D remains unclear. V dropped 4 bases and J dropped 4 bases, with 14 bases sitting between them. CDR1 and CDR2 (germline): LNHDA, SQIVND (reference sequence). CDR3 size: 15 residues. For the CDR3, the DNA is TGTGCCAGTAGTACCCGGGAATCACCAAATCAGCCCCAGCATTTT. Its protein is CASSTRESPNQPQHF. Based on the CDR3 plus reference TRBV19 and TRBJ1-5, the full variable domain is DGGITQSPKYLFRKEGQNVTLSCEQNLNHDAMYWYRQDPGQGLRLIYYSQIVNDFQKGDIAEGYSVSREKKESFPLTVTSAQKNPTAFYLCASSTRESPNQPQHFGDGTRLSIL.

The chain links TRBV7-8 to TRBJ1-6, with D perhaps matching TRBD1 (6 bases). Germline assignment: CDR1 SGHVS and CDR2 FQNEAQ. This CDR3 is built from 14 residues. V was pared by 5 bases and J by 7 bases, with 12 bases between. The CDR3 sequence: CASSRTDANSPLHF. The CDR3 DNA reads TGTGCCAGCAGCCGGACAGACGCAAATTCACCCCTCCACTTT.

The V gene is TRBV18, the J gene TRBJ2-1, with TRBD2 matching 9 bases. The V gene end was trimmed by 5 bases and the J gene end by 3 bases; junction bases not matched to a gene: 5. The germline gives CDR1 KGHSH, CDR2 LQKENI. The CDR3 consists of 15 residues. CDR3 sequence (DNA): TGTGCCAGCTCAGACTCTAGCGGGAACTACAATGAGCAGTTCTTC. Protein: CASSDSSGNYNEQFF.

V gene TRBV10-3 combines with J gene TRBJ2-7, with no clear D. CDR1 and CDR2 from the germline V gene are ENHRY and SYGVKD. V was trimmed by 0 bases and J by 4 bases, leaving 4 bases between them. The CDR3 loop spans 12 amino acids. In DNA form, the CDR3 reads TGTGCCATCAGTGAGTCCGGGTACGAGCAGTACGTC. It codes for CAISESGYEQYV.

The chain combines TRBV4-2 with TRBJ1-1, with D unresolved. CDR3 length: 12 residues. Trimming removed 1 base from V and 5 bases from J, with 5 bases in between. Germline loops: CDR1 LGHNA, CDR2 YNFKEQ. This CDR3 is CASSQVRTEAFF. CDR3 DNA sequence: TGTGCCAGCAGCCAAGTACGGACTGAAGCTTTCTTT.

The rearrangement joins TRBV5-1 to TRBJ1-4, with TRBD1 as a possible D gene (5 bases). The CDR3 extends over 16 amino acids. With 1 base removed from V and 2 bases from J, the gap between germline ends came to 12 bases. Germline CDR1 SGHRS, CDR2 YFSETQ. CDR3 sequence: CASSLSGRDTNEKLFF. DNA for the CDR3: TGCGCCAGCAGCTTGTCGGGCAGGGATACTAATGAAAAACTGTTTTTT.

This chain connects TRBV24-1 to TRBJ2-7; 9 positions match TRBD1. Germline loops: CDR1 KGHDR, CDR2 SFDVKD. V lost 5 bases and J lost 4; bases outside the gene matches: 8. The CDR3 contains 15 residues. CDR3 amino acids: CATSAGPDRGYEQYF. CDR3 nucleotides: TGTGCCACCAGTGCTGGCCCGGACAGGGGATACGAGCAGTACTTC.

The rearrangement links TRBV3-1 (or the pseudogene TRBV3-2) to TRBJ2-1; 9 nucleotides agree with TRBD1. The length of the CDR3 is 14 residues. Trimming took 8 bases from V and 9 from J; bases not matched to a gene: 11. Germline CDR1 and CDR2: LGHDT and YNNKEL (reference sequence). CDR3: CASEYRDREGEQFF. The CDR3 region has the DNA TGTGCCAGCGAGTACCGGGACAGGGAGGGTGAGCAGTTCTTC.

This chain links TRBV12-5 with TRBJ1-3, with D unresolved. Germline-derived CDR1 and CDR2 are LGHNT and FRNRAP. V lost 1 base to trimming and J lost 4 bases, with 8 bases between them. The CDR3 sequence is 14 residues long. The CDR3 region is CASGLDRQGNTIYF. The CDR3 DNA reads TGTGCTAGTGGTTTGGACAGACAAGGAAACACCATATATTTT.

The chain uses TRBV29-1 and TRBJ1-2, with TRBD1 identical over 8 bases. Per germline, CDR1 SQVTM and CDR2 ANQGSEA. The CDR3 loop spans 14 amino acids. V was pared by 2 bases and J by 2 bases, with 4 bases of the junction left unmatched. In DNA, the CDR3 is TGCAGCGTTGAATCCCGGACAGGGAACTATGGCTACACCTTC. It encodes CSVESRTGNYGYTF.

V gene TRBV7-2 combines with J gene TRBJ2-2, with D possibly being TRBD1 (6 bases). V was clipped by 2 bases and J by 7 bases, with 17 bases between them. CDR3 length: 16 residues. Germline V lookup: CDR1 SGHTA, CDR2 FQGNSA. The CDR3 DNA is TGTGCCAGCAGCTTAAACTTCATGGGGGCTGTCGGGGAGCTGTTTTTT. Translated: CASSLNFMGAVGELFF.

V usage is TRBV18 and J usage is TRBJ1-2; no clear D gene. CDR1 KGHSH and CDR2 LQKENI come from the germline V gene. CDR3 length equals 12 residues. V shed 5 bases and J shed 12 bases, with 16 bases lying between them. The CDR3 protein is CASSNQEARHTF. Written as DNA, the CDR3 is TGTGCCAGCTCAAACCAGGAGGCCAGGCACACCTTC.

DNA of the CDR3: TGTGCCAGCAGCTTTCAGCAGGGATTCGGGAACACTGAAGCTTTCTTT. Translating gives CASSFQQGFGNTEAFF. V usage is TRBV11-2 and J usage is TRBJ1-1, with D tentatively TRBD1 (5 bases). The CDR3 consists of 16 residues. Germline values: CDR1 SGHAT, CDR2 FQNNGV. The V end was cut by 3 bases, the J end by 1 base, with 15 bases between. Drawing the rest from reference TRBV11-2 and TRBJ1-1, the complete variable domain is EAGVAQSPRYKIIEKRQSVAFWCNPISGHATLYWYQQILGQGPKLLIQFQNNGVVDDSQLPKDRFSAERLKGVDSTLKIQPAKLEDSAVYLCASSFQQGFGNTEAFFGQGTRLTVV.

The chain employs TRBV24-1 and TRBJ2-3; 10 bases fit TRBD2. This CDR3 has 19 amino acids. The germline V gene encodes CDR1 KGHDR and CDR2 SFDVKD. V shed 5 bases, J shed 0 bases, and the junction held 13 bases outside the gene matches. The CDR3 sequence is CATSAIRVAGGPSTDTQYF. The CDR3 DNA sequence: TGTGCCACCAGTGCTATTCGAGTAGCGGGAGGCCCAAGCACAGATACGCAGTATTTT.

The chain carries TRBV12-3 or TRBV12-4 and TRBJ2-1; 7 bases agree with TRBD1. The CDR3 loop spans 13 amino acids. V was clipped by 9 bases and J by 3 bases; unmatched bases: 5. The CDR3 DNA reads as TGTGCCAGTTCGACAGGGTACTACAATGAGCAGTTCTTC. This sequence encodes CASSTGYYNEQFF.

The chain is built from TRBV6-5 and TRBJ1-4, with 9 bases lining up with TRBD1. V dropped 4 bases and J dropped 9; count of bases not matched to a gene: 3. The length of the CDR3 is 13 residues. Germline V gene lookup returns CDR1 MNHEY and CDR2 SVGAGI. The CDR3 loop is CASSSGTGKKLFF. DNA of the CDR3: TGTGCCAGCAGTTCCGGGACAGGGAAAAAACTGTTTTTT.

This chain links TRBV28 with TRBJ1-2; no reliable D call. This CDR3 has 14 amino acids. Germline CDR1 is MDHEN and CDR2 is SYDVKM. With 3 bases removed from V and 4 bases from J, the gap between germline ends came to 12 bases. In nucleotides, the CDR3 is TGTGCCAGCAGTTTCTCAGGCCACCTCTATGGCTACACCTTC. Protein product: CASSFSGHLYGYTF.

This chain joins TRBV7-8 and TRBJ1-1; tentative D call: TRBD1 (5 bases). Per germline, CDR1 SGHVS and CDR2 FQNEAQ. The CDR3 has 19 residues. V lost 4 bases and J lost 3, with 27 bases in between. Here the CDR3 reads CASSYGIGGGPRRDTEAFF. The CDR3, as DNA: TGTGCCAGCAGCTATGGAATCGGCGGGGGACCCCGCCGGGACACTGAAGCTTTCTTT.

The chain joins TRBV7-2 to TRBJ2-1, with 12 bases that match TRBD2. The V gene end was trimmed by 1 base and the J gene end by 9 bases; junction bases not matched to a gene: 4. The germline V gene encodes CDR1 SGHTA and CDR2 FQGNSA. CDR3 length equals 15 residues. The CDR3 DNA sequence: TGTGCCAGCAGCTTAGGACTAGCGGGAGCAACTGAGCAGTTCTTC. Amino acids: CASSLGLAGATEQFF.

In this sample, this clone turned up a few times. This sequence joins TRBV10-1 and TRBJ2-7; D is perhaps TRBD1 (6 bases). From germline, CDR1 is WNHNN and CDR2 SYGVQD (reference sequence). This CDR3 has 13 residues. The V gene lost 8 bases and the J gene lost 2 bases, with 13 bases spanning the gap. CDR3 residues: CASVMTGTYEQYF. CDR3 nucleotides: TGCGCCAGCGTAATGACAGGCACCTACGAGCAGTACTTC.

J is TRBJ1-2 and V is TRBV2, with 9 nucleotides matching TRBD1. Germline values: CDR1 SNHLY, CDR2 FYNNEI. Unmatched junction bases numbered 5, after V lost 6 bases and J lost 0 bases. The CDR3 runs 15 residues. The CDR3 nucleotides are TGTGCCAGCAGCTGGGGACAGGGACCTAACTATGGCTACACCTTC. This sequence encodes CASSWGQGPNYGYTF.

The chain is built from TRBV3-1 (or the pseudogene TRBV3-2) and TRBJ2-7; TRBD2 aligns across 13 bases. This CDR3 contains 16 residues. The V and J ends lost 5 bases and 0 bases, in that order; junction bases with no gene match: 4. Germline V lookup: CDR1 LGHDT, CDR2 YNNKEL (reference sequence). The CDR3 region is CASSNRLAGGSYEQYV. The CDR3 nucleotides are TGTGCCAGCAGCAACAGACTAGCGGGAGGCTCCTACGAGCAGTACGTC.